Below, 17 T cell receptor beta chains from the same sample are listed, as sequenced in a study of early T cells in non-severe SARS-CoV-2 infection (dated by TCRdb to the early 2020s). The protocol used for the library was 5' RACE. The sample was run on a NextSeq 500. TCRdb itself trimmed the public reads at Q25 with fastp, ran MiXCR and retained productive beta chains. Identical CDR3 protein sequences are pooled into one entry, listed with their most common genes and DNA. For this sample there are about 110,000 distinct CDR3 sequences; roughly 12% appear just once. Of the sample, 3% to 3.5% falls within the top ten clones. Sequenced sample: whole blood. All receptors derive from an adult who was a healthcare worker with PCR-confirmed SARS-CoV-2 infection or an uninfected control (not recorded which).

This clonotype was observed a few times. The chain links TRBV21-1 to TRBJ2-7. TRBV21-1 is deemed a pseudogene. This CDR3 region has 11 residues. The DNA for the CDR3 is TGTGCCAGCAGCAAAGAGTTGAGACAGTACTTC. Translated, it gives CASSKELRQYF.

This clonotype was seen more than once but under ten times. The chain combines TRBV6-5 with TRBJ2-7; D not resolved. V gave up 6 bases and J gave up 7 bases, with 19 bases separating them. CDR1 and CDR2 (germline): MNHEY, SVGAGI. This CDR3 has 14 residues. The CDR3 loop reads CASSPTAHGWEQYF. Here the CDR3 DNA reads TGTGCCAGCAGCCCTACAGCTCACGGCTGGGAGCAGTACTTC.

This clonotype has a handful of counts. The chain is built from TRBV10-3 and TRBJ1-2, with 7 nucleotides matching TRBD1. V shed 4 bases, J shed 3 bases, and the junction held 2 bases outside the gene matches. This CDR3 contains 13 residues. Germline CDR1 and CDR2: ENHRY and SYGVKD. This chain's CDR3 is CAISGTGDYGYTF. CDR3 DNA: TGTGCCATCAGTGGGACAGGTGACTATGGCTACACCTTC.

V and J are TRBV3-1 and TRBJ2-5; tentatively, D is TRBD2 (6 bases). The CDR3 consists of 15 residues. The V end was cut by 4 bases, the J end by 2 bases, with 14 bases between. CDR1 is LGHDT, CDR2 YNNKEL, per germline (reference sequence). CDR3 in amino acids: CASSPLGGPQETQYF. CDR3 in DNA: TGTGCCAGCAGCCCCCTCGGAGGGCCTCAAGAGACCCAGTACTTC.

The CDR3 region has the DNA TGTGCCAGCTCCCCGGGGGTCAACTACAATGAGCAGTTCTTC. This codes for CASSPGVNYNEQFF. The gene calls are TRBV7-8 and TRBJ2-1; D is perhaps TRBD2 (6 bases). Trimming stripped 8 bases from V and 3 bases from J, with 14 bases between. Germline values: CDR1 SGHVS, CDR2 FQNEAQ. The CDR3 loop spans 14 amino acids.

The chain uses TRBV29-1 and TRBJ2-3; TRBD1 matches 9 bases. The CDR3 spans 14 residues. CDR1 SQVTM and CDR2 ANQGSEA come from the germline V gene. J lost 4 bases, V lost 7 bases, and 9 bases had no gene match. DNA of the CDR3: TGCAGCGGGGGGGACAGGGCGAGAGCAGATACGCAGTATTTT. Its translation is CSGGDRARADTQYF.

This clonotype showed up just a few times. V is TRBV7-8 and J is TRBJ1-5, with a weak D call TRBD1 (5 bases). CDR3 length equals 13 residues. Trimming cost V 9 bases and J 4 bases, with 13 bases left between them. Looked up from germline, CDR1 is SGHVS and CDR2 is FQNEAQ. The DNA of the CDR3 is TGTGCCAGTACGCAGGGAGGGAATCAGCCCCAGCATTTT. This encodes CASTQGGNQPQHF.

This clonotype was found many times. V usage is TRBV12-3 or TRBV12-4 and J usage is TRBJ2-5, with D maybe TRBD2 (6 bases). Trimming removed 6 bases at V and 1 base at J, with 18 bases between. This CDR3 comprises 16 residues. The CDR3 nucleotides are TGTGCCAGCAGGCTAGCTGGCGGGATCCTCCAAGAGACCCAGTACTTC. This sequence encodes CASRLAGGILQETQYF.

This chain joins TRBV29-1 and TRBJ1-2; D is undetermined. The CDR3 consists of 13 residues. CDR1 is SQVTM, CDR2 ANQGSEA, per germline. V lost 4 bases, J lost 0 bases, and 9 bases lay in between. This CDR3 is CSVVAGPNYGYTF. The CDR3 DNA reads TGCAGCGTTGTAGCGGGTCCTAACTATGGCTACACCTTC.

This clonotype was detected many times. The chain carries TRBV9 and TRBJ2-1; D perhaps matches TRBD2 (5 bases). V lost 0 bases to trimming and J lost 4 bases, with 11 bases between them. There are 15 residues in the CDR3. Germline CDR1 and CDR2: SGDLS and YYNGEE. The CDR3, as DNA: TGTGCCAGCAGCGTAGACGGGGAAACTTACAATGAGCAGTTCTTC. The encoded protein is CASSVDGETYNEQFF.

The sample holds many counts of this clonotype. This rearrangement joins TRBV27 to TRBJ1-1; no reliable D call. This CDR3 has 14 residues. Germline CDR1 is MNHEY and CDR2 is SMNVEV (reference sequence). V shed 3 bases and J shed 0 bases, with 8 bases lying between them. The CDR3 here is CASSLLGLNTEAFF. The CDR3 region has the DNA TGTGCCAGCAGTTTGCTGGGGTTGAACACTGAAGCTTTCTTT.

The genes are TRBV5-1 and TRBJ2-7; D not certain. The length of the CDR3 is 15 residues. Germline V lookup: CDR1 SGHRS, CDR2 YFSETQ. Trimming cost V 3 bases and J 4 bases, with 17 bases left between them. CDR3 sequence: CASSSTISSSYEQYF. The CDR3 DNA follows: TGCGCCAGCAGCTCGACAATTTCATCGTCGTACGAGCAGTACTTC.

This clonotype came up a few times. The chain joins TRBV7-9 to TRBJ2-3; no clear D. The V gene's germline CDR1 is SEHNR and CDR2 FQNEAQ (reference sequence). With 4 bases removed from V and 2 bases from J, the gap between germline ends came to 7 bases. This CDR3 contains 13 residues. CDR3 nucleotides: TGTGCCAGCAGCTGGCGTTCCACAGATACGCAGTATTTT. It yields the protein CASSWRSTDTQYF.

Only a few counts were recorded for this clonotype. The chain links TRBV7-9 to TRBJ1-5, with a possible D match to TRBD1 (5 bases). V lost 1 base and J lost 3, with 10 bases in between. The CDR3 runs 15 residues. From germline, CDR1 is SEHNR and CDR2 FQNEAQ (reference sequence). This chain's CDR3 is CASSLGQGNNQPQHF. The CDR3 nucleotides read TGTGCCAGCAGCTTAGGGCAGGGAAACAATCAGCCCCAGCATTTT. The whole variable domain, remainder taken from reference TRBV7-9 and TRBJ1-5, is DTGVSQNPRHKITKRGQNVTFRCDPISEHNRLYWYRQTLGQGPEFLTYFQNEAQLEKSRLLSDRFSAERPKGSFSTLEIQRTEQGDSAMYLCASSLGQGNNQPQHFGDGTRLSIL.

The chain has TRBV5-8 and TRBJ2-1; perhaps TRBD2 as D (7 bases). CDR1 and CDR2 from the germline V gene are SGHTS and YDEGEE. The germline V and J ends were trimmed by 3 bases and 0 bases, with 16 bases remaining between them. This CDR3 region has 17 residues. The DNA for the CDR3 is TGTGCCAGCAGCTGGGGAGGGGGGCCAAGCTCCTACAATGAGCAGTTCTTC. Residues: CASSWGGGPSSYNEQFF.

The rearrangement links TRBV29-1 to TRBJ1-1; D remains ambiguous. The CDR3 loop spans 12 amino acids. Deletions cut 6 bases from V and 0 bases from J, with 8 bases between. CDR1 is SQVTM and CDR2 is ANQGSEA in the germline V gene. The CDR3, as DNA: TGCAGCGTGCGCTCAATGAACACTGAAGCTTTCTTT. Its translation is CSVRSMNTEAFF.

CDR3 region: CASSPRDLGFTEAFF. CDR3 bases: TGTGCCAGCAGTCCCAGGGACCTGGGCTTCACTGAAGCTTTCTTT. The rearrangement links TRBV27 to TRBJ1-1; possibly TRBD1 for D (5 bases). The CDR3 covers 15 residues. From germline, CDR1 is MNHEY and CDR2 SMNVEV (reference sequence). V lost 5 bases to trimming and J lost 4 bases, with 17 bases between them.